The clone carrying this TCR beta chain was counted a few times. Antigen specificity is unknown. TCRdb's copy holds only in-frame clones and misses some; the assay was immunoSEQ multiplex PCR. This table has roughly 140,000 clones, less than 80% appearing once. The sample originates from a study of PD-1 blockade in classical Hodgkin lymphoma. Whole-study context: Nivolumab was administered to patients intravenously at 3 mg/kg every 2 weeks. Study-wide results and limits: Newly diagnosed patients reportedly had lower baseline TCR diversity than healthy donors.

Each patient relapsed following autologous stem cell transplantation, and prior brentuximab vedotin exposure differed. V dropped 0 bases and J dropped 1 base, with 7 bases sitting between them. CDR3 length: 14 amino acids. Germline V gene sequence: CDR1 SGDLS, CDR2 YYNGEE. This receptor was identified in a human donor with classical Hodgkin lymphoma. This chain connects TRBV9 to TRBJ1-1; the D gene is possibly TRBD1 (6 bases). The material was peripheral blood mononuclear cells (PBMCs), obtained before the second cycle of nivolumab. DNA for the CDR3: TGTGCCAGCAGCGTAGTAGGGGGGAACACTGAAGCTTTCTTT. It translates to CASSVVGGNTEAFF. The variable domain in full, with the rest retrieved from reference TRBV9 and TRBJ1-1, is DSGVTQTPKHLITATGQRVTLRCSPRSGDLSVYWYQQSLDQGLQFLIQYYNGEERAKGNILERFSAQQFPDLHSELNLSSLELGDSALYFCASSVVGGNTEAFFGQGTRLTVV.